Listed below are T cell receptor beta chains from one sample, sequenced in a study of T cell repertoires in cytomegalovirus infection. TCRdb reprocessed the reads with MiXCR, giving one entry per CDR3 protein. The sample records about 740,000 distinct CDR3 sequences, 35% to 40% being singletons. Sequenced material: PBMCs. These receptors came from a human donor in good health (CMV status not recorded). Some clones in this sample may be carry-over from other donors' samples. The conserved cysteine and the conserved F or W are not part of the CDR3 here. Each record gives: CDR3 length, J gene, V gene, CDR3 protein.

cdr3_length: 11
j_call: TRBJ2-5
v_call: TRBV19
cdr3_aa: ASSIFGEETQY

cdr3_length: 13
j_call: TRBJ1-2
v_call: TRBV28
cdr3_aa: ASSLSQGLGYGYT

cdr3_length: 18
j_call: TRBJ2-3
v_call: TRBV6-5
cdr3_aa: ASSYFLETPGQGRADTQY

cdr3_length: 12
j_call: TRBJ1-2
v_call: TRBV10-3
cdr3_aa: AISRTAGNYGYT

cdr3_length: 11
j_call: TRBJ2-2
v_call: TRBV7-3
cdr3_aa: ASSVQGPGELF

cdr3_length: 14
j_call: TRBJ1-2
v_call: TRBV19
cdr3_aa: ASSIQGATGDYGYT

cdr3_length: 17
j_call: TRBJ2-1
v_call: TRBV12-3/TRBV12-4
cdr3_aa: ASSPRQGLAGSSYNEQF

cdr3_length: 13
j_call: TRBJ2-2
v_call: TRBV7-8
cdr3_aa: ASSLVLAGTGELF

cdr3_length: 13
j_call: TRBJ2-2
v_call: TRBV7-2
cdr3_aa: ASSRSGGAYGELF

cdr3_length: 12
j_call: TRBJ1-4
v_call: TRBV12-3/TRBV12-4
cdr3_aa: ASSSGGTNEKLF

cdr3_length: 11
j_call: TRBJ1-1
v_call: TRBV12-3/TRBV12-4
cdr3_aa: ASREGAKTEAF

cdr3_length: 16
j_call: TRBJ1-5
v_call: TRBV7-8
cdr3_aa: ASSLVFRRGQTDQPQH

cdr3_length: 13
j_call: TRBJ2-1
v_call: TRBV27
cdr3_aa: ASSHPGLADNEQF

cdr3_length: 11
j_call: TRBJ2-7
v_call: TRBV4-1
cdr3_aa: ASSRGNRYEQY

cdr3_length: 12
j_call: TRBJ2-1
v_call: TRBV7-2
cdr3_aa: ASSLGLAANEQF

cdr3_length: 11
j_call: TRBJ1-4
v_call: TRBV28
cdr3_aa: ASIDGGGEKLF

cdr3_length: 11
j_call: TRBJ2-3
v_call: TRBV19
cdr3_aa: ASNRGLPDTQY

cdr3_length: 14
j_call: TRBJ2-3
v_call: TRBV7-6
cdr3_aa: ARSTRLAGRGDTQY

cdr3_length: 10
j_call: TRBJ2-7
v_call: TRBV10-3
cdr3_aa: AGGQRNYEQY

cdr3_length: 11
j_call: TRBJ2-7
v_call: TRBV28
cdr3_aa: ASSLSPGYEQY

cdr3_length: 12
j_call: TRBJ1-2
v_call: TRBV29-1
cdr3_aa: SVQKDRGADGYT

cdr3_length: 11
j_call: TRBJ2-1
v_call: TRBV19
cdr3_aa: ASNHEGASEQF

cdr3_length: 11
j_call: TRBJ1-2
v_call: TRBV11-2
cdr3_aa: ASSFASNYGYT

cdr3_length: 12
j_call: TRBJ2-7
v_call: TRBV7-9
cdr3_aa: ASSLGQYSYEQY

cdr3_length: 14
j_call: TRBJ1-5
v_call: TRBV19
cdr3_aa: ASIPGVVKSNQPQH

cdr3_length: 12
j_call: TRBJ2-5
v_call: TRBV5-6
cdr3_aa: ASTPVGIKETQY

cdr3_length: 12
j_call: TRBJ2-2
v_call: TRBV28
cdr3_aa: ASSLVRATGELF

cdr3_length: 12
j_call: TRBJ2-7
v_call: TRBV7-2
cdr3_aa: ASSLNGYAYEQY

cdr3_length: 12
j_call: TRBJ1-1
v_call: TRBV7-9
cdr3_aa: ASRSGTANTEAF

cdr3_length: 14
j_call: TRBJ1-1
v_call: TRBV7-9
cdr3_aa: ASSPWTGGAFTEAF

cdr3_length: 15
j_call: TRBJ2-2
v_call: TRBV2
cdr3_aa: ASSDTGGTGWDGELF

cdr3_length: 14
j_call: TRBJ2-3
v_call: TRBV7-8
cdr3_aa: ASSPLTGRVSDTQY

cdr3_length: 15
j_call: TRBJ2-1
v_call: TRBV6-6
cdr3_aa: ASRQTGAGGSYNEQF

cdr3_length: 13
j_call: TRBJ2-1
v_call: TRBV7-2
cdr3_aa: ASSPSGGTYNEQF

cdr3_length: 13
j_call: TRBJ2-5
v_call: TRBV24-1
cdr3_aa: ATSDRDSIQETQY

cdr3_length: 12
j_call: TRBJ2-1
v_call: TRBV20-1
cdr3_aa: SALQGGSYNEQF

cdr3_length: 14
j_call: TRBJ2-3
v_call: TRBV12-3/TRBV12-4
cdr3_aa: ASGPLAGGAADTQY

cdr3_length: 12
j_call: TRBJ2-1
v_call: TRBV6-2/TRBV6-3
cdr3_aa: ASRRQGEHNEQF

cdr3_length: 11
j_call: TRBJ1-4
v_call: TRBV20-1
cdr3_aa: SAKDRMIEKLF

cdr3_length: 11
j_call: TRBJ1-5
v_call: TRBV19
cdr3_aa: ASSIGENQPQH

cdr3_length: 12
j_call: TRBJ2-5
v_call: TRBV3-1
cdr3_aa: ASSQDLKGQTQY

cdr3_length: 12
j_call: TRBJ1-1
v_call: TRBV7-2
cdr3_aa: ASSRSGKGTEAF

cdr3_length: 12
j_call: TRBJ1-4
v_call: TRBV28
cdr3_aa: ASSKAGTNEKLF

cdr3_length: 12
j_call: TRBJ2-5
v_call: TRBV28
cdr3_aa: ASSLPTVQETQY

cdr3_length: 15
j_call: TRBJ1-6
v_call: TRBV20-1
cdr3_aa: SAPGVQASSYNSPLH

cdr3_length: 12
j_call: TRBJ2-1
v_call: TRBV7-2
cdr3_aa: ASSPSGRPNEQF

cdr3_length: 14
j_call: TRBJ2-5
v_call: TRBV7-6
cdr3_aa: ASSSNRGPGQETQY

cdr3_length: 12
j_call: TRBJ2-5
v_call: TRBV9
cdr3_aa: ASSVGWGGETQY

cdr3_length: 12
j_call: TRBJ1-1
v_call: TRBV7-2
cdr3_aa: ASSPQTWITEAF

cdr3_length: 12
j_call: TRBJ1-5
v_call: TRBV9
cdr3_aa: ASSVGKSNQPQH

cdr3_length: 13
j_call: TRBJ1-5
v_call: TRBV7-9
cdr3_aa: SSSPGADGKCPQH

cdr3_length: 14
j_call: TRBJ2-7
v_call: TRBV15
cdr3_aa: ATSRESGQGTYEQY

cdr3_length: 10
j_call: TRBJ2-3
v_call: TRBV28
cdr3_aa: ASWISRDTQY

cdr3_length: 11
j_call: TRBJ2-7
v_call: TRBV20-1
cdr3_aa: SASLAGAYEQY

cdr3_length: 11
j_call: TRBJ1-1
v_call: TRBV19
cdr3_aa: ASTSEIDTEAF